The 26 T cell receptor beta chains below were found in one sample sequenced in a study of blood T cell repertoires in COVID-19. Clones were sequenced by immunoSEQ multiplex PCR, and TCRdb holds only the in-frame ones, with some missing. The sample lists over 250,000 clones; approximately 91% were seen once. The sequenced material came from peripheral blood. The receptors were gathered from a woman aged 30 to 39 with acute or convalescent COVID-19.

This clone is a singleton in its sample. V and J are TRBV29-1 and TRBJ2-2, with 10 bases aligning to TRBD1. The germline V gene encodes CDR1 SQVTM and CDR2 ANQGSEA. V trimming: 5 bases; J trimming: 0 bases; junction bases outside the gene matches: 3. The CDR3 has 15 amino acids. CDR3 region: CSVSGTGANTGELFF. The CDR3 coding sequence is TGCAGCGTTAGTGGGACAGGGGCGAACACCGGGGAGCTGTTTTTT.

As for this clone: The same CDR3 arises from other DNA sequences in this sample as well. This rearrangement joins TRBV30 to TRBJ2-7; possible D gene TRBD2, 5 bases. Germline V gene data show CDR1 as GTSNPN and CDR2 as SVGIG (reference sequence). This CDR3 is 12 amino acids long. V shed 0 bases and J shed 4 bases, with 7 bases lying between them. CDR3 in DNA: TGTGCCTGGAGTGTACGGGGTTACGAGCAGTACTTC. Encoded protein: CAWSVRGYEQYF.

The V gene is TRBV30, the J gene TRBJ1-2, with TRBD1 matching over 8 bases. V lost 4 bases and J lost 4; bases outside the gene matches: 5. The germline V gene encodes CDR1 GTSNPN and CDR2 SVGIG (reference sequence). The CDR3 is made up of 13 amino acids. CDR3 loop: CAWTGQGPYGYTF. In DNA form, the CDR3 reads TGTGCCTGGACCGGACAGGGCCCCTATGGCTACACCTTC.

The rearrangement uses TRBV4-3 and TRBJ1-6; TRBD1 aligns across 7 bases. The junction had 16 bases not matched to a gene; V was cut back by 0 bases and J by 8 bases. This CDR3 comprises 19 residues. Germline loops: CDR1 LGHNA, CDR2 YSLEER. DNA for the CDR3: TGCGCCAGCAGCCAAGAGAGCCCGCAGACAGGGAGTGTTCATTCACCCCTCCACTTT. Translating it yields CASSQESPQTGSVHSPLHF.

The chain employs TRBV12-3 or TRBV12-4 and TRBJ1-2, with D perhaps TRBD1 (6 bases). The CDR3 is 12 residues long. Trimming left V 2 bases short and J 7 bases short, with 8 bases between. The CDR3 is CASSLPGAGYTF. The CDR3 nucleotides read TGTGCCAGCAGTTTACCAGGGGCTGGCTACACCTTC.

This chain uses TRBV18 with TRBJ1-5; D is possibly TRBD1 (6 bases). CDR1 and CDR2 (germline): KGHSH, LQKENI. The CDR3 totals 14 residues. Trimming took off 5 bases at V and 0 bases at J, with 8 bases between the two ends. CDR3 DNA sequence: TGTGCCAGCTCATCGGACAGTAGCAATCAGCCCCAGCATTTT. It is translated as CASSSDSSNQPQHF.

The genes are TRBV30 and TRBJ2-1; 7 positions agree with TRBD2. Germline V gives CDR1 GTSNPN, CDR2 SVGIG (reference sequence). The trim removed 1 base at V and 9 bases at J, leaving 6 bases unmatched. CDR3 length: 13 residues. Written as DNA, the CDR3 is TGTGCCTGGAGTGGTCACGGGGGGTTTGAGCAGTTCTTC. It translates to CAWSGHGGFEQFF.

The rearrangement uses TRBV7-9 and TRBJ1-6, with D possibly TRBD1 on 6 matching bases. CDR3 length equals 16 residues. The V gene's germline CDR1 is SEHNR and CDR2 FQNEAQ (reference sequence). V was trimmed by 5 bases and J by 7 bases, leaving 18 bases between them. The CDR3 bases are TGTGCCAGCAGCGGAGCCGGGGGGGGCAGCAATTCACCCCTCCACTTT. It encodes CASSGAGGGSNSPLHF.

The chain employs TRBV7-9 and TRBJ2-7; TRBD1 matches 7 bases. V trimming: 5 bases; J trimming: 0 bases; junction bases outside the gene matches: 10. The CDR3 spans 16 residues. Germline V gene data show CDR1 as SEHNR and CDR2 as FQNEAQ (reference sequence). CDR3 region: CASSVGTAARSYEQYF. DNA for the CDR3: TGTGCCAGCAGCGTAGGGACAGCGGCACGCTCCTACGAGCAGTACTTC.

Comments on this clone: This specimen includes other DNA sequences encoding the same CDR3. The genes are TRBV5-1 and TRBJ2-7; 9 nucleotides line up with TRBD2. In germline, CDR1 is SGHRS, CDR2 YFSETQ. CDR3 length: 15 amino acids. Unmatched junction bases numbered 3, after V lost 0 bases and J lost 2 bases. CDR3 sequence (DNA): TGCGCCAGCAGCTTGGGATTAGCGGGAGCCTACGAGCAGTACTTC. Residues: CASSLGLAGAYEQYF.

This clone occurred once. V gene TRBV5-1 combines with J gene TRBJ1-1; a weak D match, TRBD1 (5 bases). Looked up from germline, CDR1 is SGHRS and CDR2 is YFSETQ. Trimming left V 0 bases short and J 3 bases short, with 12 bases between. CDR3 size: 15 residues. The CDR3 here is CASSLVRVGDTEAFF. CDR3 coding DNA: TGCGCCAGCAGCTTGGTCAGGGTAGGTGACACTGAAGCTTTCTTT.

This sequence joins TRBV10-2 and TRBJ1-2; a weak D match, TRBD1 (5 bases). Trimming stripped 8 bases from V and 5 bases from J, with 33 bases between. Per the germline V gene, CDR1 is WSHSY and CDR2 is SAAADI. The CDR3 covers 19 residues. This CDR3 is CASAVQTLTDLTDGYGYTF. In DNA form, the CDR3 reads TGCGCCAGCGCAGTCCAGACCTTGACAGACCTTACCGATGGTTATGGCTACACCTTC.

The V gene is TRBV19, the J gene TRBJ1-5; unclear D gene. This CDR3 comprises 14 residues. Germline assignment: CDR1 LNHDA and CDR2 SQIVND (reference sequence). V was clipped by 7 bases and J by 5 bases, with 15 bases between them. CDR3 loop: CASTLGLLYQPQHF. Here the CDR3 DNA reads TGTGCCAGTACCCTTGGCCTTTTATATCAGCCCCAGCATTTT.

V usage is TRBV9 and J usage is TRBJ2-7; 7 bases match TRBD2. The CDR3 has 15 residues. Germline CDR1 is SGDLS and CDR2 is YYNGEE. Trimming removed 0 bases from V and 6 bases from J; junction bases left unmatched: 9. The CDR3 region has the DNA TGTGCCAGCAGCGTAGCTGGGAGGGCGGGTTCCGAGCAGTACTTC. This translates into CASSVAGRAGSEQYF.

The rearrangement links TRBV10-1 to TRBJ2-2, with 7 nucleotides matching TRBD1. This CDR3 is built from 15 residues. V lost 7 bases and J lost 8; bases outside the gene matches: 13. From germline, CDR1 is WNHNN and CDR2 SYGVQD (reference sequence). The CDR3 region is CASTSNRDRRGELFF. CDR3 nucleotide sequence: TGCGCCAGCACCTCGAACCGGGACAGACGAGGGGAGCTGTTTTTT.

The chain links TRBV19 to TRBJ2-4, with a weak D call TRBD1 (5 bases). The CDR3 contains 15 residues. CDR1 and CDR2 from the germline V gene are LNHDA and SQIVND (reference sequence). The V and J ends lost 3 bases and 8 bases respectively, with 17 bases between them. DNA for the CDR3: TGTGCCAGTAGTATTTCAGGGTCAAGACAAGACATTCAGTACTTC. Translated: CASSISGSRQDIQYF.

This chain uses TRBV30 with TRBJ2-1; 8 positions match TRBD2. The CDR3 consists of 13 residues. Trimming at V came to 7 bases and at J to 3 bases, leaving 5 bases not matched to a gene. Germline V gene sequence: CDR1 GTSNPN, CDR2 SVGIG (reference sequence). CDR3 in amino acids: CASHGTSYNEQFF. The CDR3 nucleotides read TGTGCCTCTCACGGGACTAGCTACAATGAGCAGTTCTTC.

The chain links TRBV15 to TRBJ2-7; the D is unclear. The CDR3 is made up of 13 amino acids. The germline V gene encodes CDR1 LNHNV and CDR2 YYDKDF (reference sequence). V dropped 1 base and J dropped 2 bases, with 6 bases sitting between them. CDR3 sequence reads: CATSRVRTYEQYF. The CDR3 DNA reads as TGTGCCACCAGCAGAGTCAGAACCTACGAGCAGTACTTC.

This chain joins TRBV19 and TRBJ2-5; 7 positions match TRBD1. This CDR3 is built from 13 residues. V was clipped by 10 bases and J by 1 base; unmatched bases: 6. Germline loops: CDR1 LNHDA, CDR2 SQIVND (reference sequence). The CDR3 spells CATEGASQETQYF. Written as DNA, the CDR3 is TGTGCCACCGAGGGGGCATCCCAAGAGACCCAGTACTTC.

In DNA, the CDR3 is TGTGCCAGCAGCTTGGGGGCTGGTCAGCCCCAGCATTTT. Amino acid sequence: CASSLGAGQPQHF. This chain joins TRBV13 and TRBJ1-5, with D possibly TRBD1 on 6 matching bases. The CDR3 is 13 amino acids. V was clipped by 3 bases and J by 6 bases, with 9 bases between them. Germline V gene lookup returns CDR1 PRHDT and CDR2 FYEKMQ (reference sequence).

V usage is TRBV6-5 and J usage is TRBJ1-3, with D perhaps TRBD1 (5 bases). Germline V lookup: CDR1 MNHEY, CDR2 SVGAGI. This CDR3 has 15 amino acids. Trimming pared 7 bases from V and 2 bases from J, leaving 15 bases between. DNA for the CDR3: TGTGCCAGCAAATATCGGGGGGGGACTGGAAACACCATATATTTT. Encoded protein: CASKYRGGTGNTIYF.

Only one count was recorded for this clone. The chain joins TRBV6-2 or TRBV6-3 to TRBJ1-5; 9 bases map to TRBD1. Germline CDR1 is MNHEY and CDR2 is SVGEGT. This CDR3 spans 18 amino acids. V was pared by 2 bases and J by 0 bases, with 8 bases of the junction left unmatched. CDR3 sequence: CASSYETGGAYSNQPQHF. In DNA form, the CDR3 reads TGTGCCAGCAGTTACGAGACAGGGGGAGCCTATAGCAATCAGCCCCAGCATTTT.

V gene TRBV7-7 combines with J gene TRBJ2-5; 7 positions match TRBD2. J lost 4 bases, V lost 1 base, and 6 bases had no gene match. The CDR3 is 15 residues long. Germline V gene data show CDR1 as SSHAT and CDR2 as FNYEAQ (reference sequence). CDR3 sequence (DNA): TGTGCCAGCAGCTTAGGCGGGGGTGGCGGAGAGACCCAGTACTTC. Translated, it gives CASSLGGGGGETQYF.

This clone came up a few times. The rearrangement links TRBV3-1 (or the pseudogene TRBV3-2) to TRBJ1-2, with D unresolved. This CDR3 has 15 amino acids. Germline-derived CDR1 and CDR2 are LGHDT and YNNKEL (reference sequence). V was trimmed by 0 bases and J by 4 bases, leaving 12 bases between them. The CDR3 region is CASSQDSGRFYGYTF. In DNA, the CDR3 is TGTGCCAGCAGCCAAGATTCGGGGAGGTTCTATGGCTACACCTTC.

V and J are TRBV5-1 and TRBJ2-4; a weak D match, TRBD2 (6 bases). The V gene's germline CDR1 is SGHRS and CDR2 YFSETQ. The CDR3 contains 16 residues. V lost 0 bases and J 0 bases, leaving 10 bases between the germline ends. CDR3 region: CASSLEEGLAKNIQYF. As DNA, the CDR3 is TGCGCCAGCAGCTTGGAGGAGGGCCTAGCCAAAAACATTCAGTACTTC.

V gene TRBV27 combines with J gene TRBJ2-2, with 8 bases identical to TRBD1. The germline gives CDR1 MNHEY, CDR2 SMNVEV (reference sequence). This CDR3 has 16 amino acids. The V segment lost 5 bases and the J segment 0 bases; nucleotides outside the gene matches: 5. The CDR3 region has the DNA TGTGCCAGCAGTCCCCGACAGGGGACGAACACCGGGGAGCTGTTTTTT. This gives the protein CASSPRQGTNTGELFF.